These T cell receptor beta chains were read from a single sample in a study of cytomegalovirus exposure and HLA in healthy donors. TCRdb's table, derived via immunoSEQ multiplex PCR, lists solely in-frame clones and lacks some. The sample holds under 150,000 clones, 79% seen once. The sequencing input was PBMCs. The source is a woman between 35 and 50 years old in good health and CMV-seropositive. The CDR3 runs from the conserved cysteine through the conserved F or W. The order of the fields is V gene, D gene, clone size, J gene, CDR3 length, CDR3 protein, CDR3 DNA. A D gene is named only where the DNA matches it firmly. Size is stated for part of the rows, as once, few or many counts, or as a class when the clone is expanded.

TRBV30,-,-,TRBJ1-3,12,CAWSVLGNTIYF,TGTGCCTGGAGTGTACTGGGAAACACCATATATTTT
TRBV12-5,TRBD2,-,TRBJ2-1,15,CASGRGGSSYNEQFF,TGTGCTAGTGGCCGGGGGGGGAGCTCCTACAATGAGCAGTTCTTC
TRBV19,TRBD2,-,TRBJ2-1,18,CASSSGLAGGTSYNEQFF,TGTGCCAGTAGTTCGGGACTAGCGGGGGGAACCTCCTACAATGAGCAGTTCTTC
TRBV5-1,TRBD1,-,TRBJ2-7,13,CASRRGQGYEQYF,TGCGCCAGCAGACGCGGACAGGGTTACGAGCAGTACTTC
TRBV7-7,TRBD2,-,TRBJ2-5,14,CASSPQAGGETQYF,TGTGCCAGCAGCCCACAGGCGGGGGGAGAGACCCAGTACTTC
TRBV7-2,TRBD1,-,TRBJ1-2,19,CASSHQKTGGLFGSYGYTF,TGTGCCAGCAGCCACCAAAAAACAGGGGGCCTTTTCGGGAGCTATGGCTACACCTTC
TRBV9,TRBD2,-,TRBJ2-2,15,CASSVGGGATGELFF,TGTGCCAGCAGCGTAGGCGGGGGGGCCACCGGGGAGCTGTTTTTT
TRBV7-9,-,-,TRBJ1-1,15,CASSLNSGGNTEAFF,TGTGCCAGCAGCTTAAACTCGGGGGGGAACACTGAAGCTTTCTTT
TRBV28,-,-,TRBJ2-5,14,CASSFLSTKETQYF,TGTGCCAGCAGTTTTTTATCCACTAAAGAGACCCAGTACTTC
TRBV4-1,-,-,TRBJ2-5,15,CASSPVWTNQETQYF,TGCGCCAGCAGCCCCGTTTGGACAAACCAAGAGACCCAGTACTTC
TRBV5-1,-,-,TRBJ1-1,14,CASSLETGNPEAFF,TGCGCCAGCAGCTTGGAGACAGGTAACCCTGAAGCTTTCTTT
TRBV7-2,-,-,TRBJ2-7,15,CASSTGTPPRTRQYF,TGTGCCAGCAGCACTGGGACACCCCCAAGAACGAGGCAGTACTTC
TRBV5-4,-,-,TRBJ2-3,14,CASSLDRSTDTQYF,TGTGCCAGCAGTCTGGACAGATCCACAGATACGCAGTATTTT
TRBV9,-,-,TRBJ1-1,12,CASSEGVGKAFF,TGTGCCAGCAGCGAGGGGGTGGGTAAAGCTTTCTTT
TRBV19,-,-,TRBJ2-7,15,CASSIRGTSSYEQYF,TGTGCCAGTAGTATAAGGGGGACATCCTCCTACGAGCAGTACTTC
TRBV2,TRBD1,-,TRBJ1-1,15,CASRSKGTGVNGAFF,TGTGCCAGCAGATCTAAAGGGACAGGGGTTAACGGAGCTTTCTTT
TRBV7-2,TRBD1,-,TRBJ1-5,15,CASSLSGQGNQPQHF,TGTGCCAGCAGCTTATCCGGACAGGGCAATCAGCCCCAGCATTTT
TRBV18,TRBD2,-,TRBJ2-1,16,CASSPQSGGARNEQFF,TGTGCCAGCTCACCACAAAGCGGGGGGGCCCGGAATGAGCAGTTCTTC
TRBV5-1,TRBD2,-,TRBJ2-7,16,CASSPPIAGGAYEQYF,TGCGCCAGCAGTCCTCCCATAGCGGGGGGCGCCTACGAGCAGTACTTC
TRBV18,TRBD1,-,TRBJ2-7,16,CASSPLAGGASYEQYF,TGTGCCAGCTCACCACTGGCAGGGGGCGCGTCCTACGAGCAGTACTTC
TRBV7-5,-,-,TRBJ2-3,16,CVRSFGTGFSEDTQYF,TGTGTCAGAAGCTTCGGGACAGGGTTTAGTGAAGATACGCAGTATTTT
TRBV7-6,TRBD2,-,TRBJ2-5,14,CASSPPGGVRTQYF,TGTGCCAGCAGCCCCCCCGGGGGGGTACGGACCCAGTACTTC
TRBV6-1,-,few,TRBJ1-2,15,CASRISLTTAYGYTF,TGTGCCAGCAGAATTTCGTTAACCACAGCATATGGCTACACCTTC
TRBV19,-,-,TRBJ1-2,15,CASSTYLDSLYGYTF,TGTGCCAGTAGTACATACCTCGACAGCCTCTATGGCTACACCTTC
TRBV5-1,TRBD1,-,TRBJ2-1,15,CASSTGTGRRVEQFF,TGCGCCAGCAGTACCGGGACAGGGAGGCGTGTTGAGCAGTTCTTC
TRBV28,TRBD1,-,TRBJ1-1,13,CASRRTGGTEAFF,TGTGCCAGCAGGAGGACAGGGGGGACTGAAGCTTTCTTT
TRBV6-6,TRBD1,once,TRBJ1-1,12,CASSPTGDVAFF,TGTGCCAGCAGCCCTACAGGGGACGTAGCTTTCTTT
TRBV5-1,-,-,TRBJ1-1,13,CASSFNKNTEAFF,TGCGCCAGCAGCTTTAACAAGAACACTGAAGCTTTCTTT
TRBV13,TRBD1,few,TRBJ2-7,14,CASSSSRDSYEQYF,TGTGCCAGCAGCTCTTCCCGGGACAGCTACGAGCAGTACTTC
TRBV5-1,TRBD2,-,TRBJ2-3,16,CASSLESRGCTDTQYF,TGCGCCAGCAGCTTGGAGTCGCGGGGGTGCACAGATACGCAGTATTTT
TRBV2,-,-,TRBJ1-2,13,CASSEEGMGGYTF,TGTGCCAGCAGTGAGGAGGGAATGGGGGGCTACACCTTC